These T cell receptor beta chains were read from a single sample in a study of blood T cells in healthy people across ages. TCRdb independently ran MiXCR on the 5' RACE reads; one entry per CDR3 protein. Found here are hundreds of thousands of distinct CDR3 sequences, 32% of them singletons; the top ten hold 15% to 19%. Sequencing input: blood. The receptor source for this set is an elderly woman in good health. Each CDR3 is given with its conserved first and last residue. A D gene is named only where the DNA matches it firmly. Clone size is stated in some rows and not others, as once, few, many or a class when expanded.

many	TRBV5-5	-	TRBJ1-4	CASSGGGVNEKLFF	TGTGCCAGCAGCGGGGGGGGCGTCAATGAAAAACTGTTTTTT
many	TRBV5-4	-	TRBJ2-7	CASSLGGGLISEQYF	TGTGCCAGCAGCTTGGGGGGGGGCCTGATAAGCGAGCAGTACTTC
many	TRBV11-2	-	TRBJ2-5	CASTPKGGETQYF	TGTGCCAGCACCCCAAAGGGGGGTGAGACCCAGTACTTC
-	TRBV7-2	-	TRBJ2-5	CASSLTGPGKTQYF	TGTGCCAGCAGCTTAACGGGCCCCGGAAAGACCCAGTACTTC
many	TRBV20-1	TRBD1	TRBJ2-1	CSASLSQGYGEQFF	TGCAGTGCTAGCCTTTCACAGGGGTACGGTGAGCAGTTCTTC
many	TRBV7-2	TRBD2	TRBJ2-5	CASSLAAGLAGGRETQYF	TGTGCCAGCAGCTTAGCTGCTGGACTAGCGGGGGGGCGAGAGACCCAGTACTTC
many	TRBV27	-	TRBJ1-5	CASSQGSYQPQHF	TGTGCCAGCAGTCAGGGGTCTTATCAGCCCCAGCATTTT
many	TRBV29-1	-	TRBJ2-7	CSVGQLHEQYF	TGCAGCGTGGGTCAGCTTCACGAGCAGTACTTC
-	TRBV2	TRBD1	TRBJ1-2	CASSEKQGGFYGYTF	TGTGCCAGCAGTGAAAAGCAGGGGGGATTTTATGGCTACACCTTC
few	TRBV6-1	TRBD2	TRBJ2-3	CASSEGATTSGVFRDTQYF	TGTGCCAGCAGTGAAGGAGCTACGACTAGCGGAGTCTTCCGAGACACACAGTATTTT
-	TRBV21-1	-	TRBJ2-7	CASSKRTVPPYEQYF	TGTGCCAGCAGCAAACGGACCGTTCCCCCATACGAGCAGTACTTC
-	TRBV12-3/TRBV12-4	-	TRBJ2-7	CASSDPGRTSSYEQYF	TGTGCCAGCAGTGATCCGGGACGGACTTCCTCCTACGAGCAGTACTTC
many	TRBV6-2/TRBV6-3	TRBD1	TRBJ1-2	CASRDTGGAKDGGYTF	TGTGCCAGCAGAGACACAGGGGGCGCAAAGGACGGTGGCTACACCTTC
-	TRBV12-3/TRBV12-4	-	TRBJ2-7	CASSRKELPYEQYF	TGTGCCAGTTCAAGGAAGGAGCTCCCGTACGAGCAGTACTTC
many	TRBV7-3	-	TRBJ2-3	CASSLTWGDTQYF	TGTGCCAGCAGCTTAACGTGGGGAGATACGCAGTATTTT
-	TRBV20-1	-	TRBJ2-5	CSAGEERLRPQETQYF	TGCAGTGCTGGGGAGGAGAGACTACGTCCCCAAGAGACCCAGTACTTC
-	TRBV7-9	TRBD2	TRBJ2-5	CASSLIRRGVETQYF	TGTGCCAGCAGCTTAATTCGGCGGGGGGTGGAGACCCAGTACTTC
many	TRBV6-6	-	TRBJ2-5	CASSSPGGPYF	TGTGCCAGCAGTTCTCCCGGAGGGCCGTACTTC
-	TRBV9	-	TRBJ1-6	CASSVQESSYNSPLHF	TGTGCCAGCAGCGTCCAAGAGAGCTCCTATAATTCACCCCTCCACTTT
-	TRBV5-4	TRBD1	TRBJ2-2	CASSPGPTGGRAGELFF	TGTGCCAGCAGCCCAGGACCGACAGGGGGACGCGCCGGGGAGCTGTTTTTT
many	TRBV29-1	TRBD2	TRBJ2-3	CSVEGGRGRGAQDTQYF	TGCAGCGTTGAAGGAGGACGCGGGCGGGGGGCCCAGGATACGCAGTATTTT
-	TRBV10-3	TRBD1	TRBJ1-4	CAISAATGSNEKLFF	TGTGCCATCAGTGCGGCGACAGGGTCTAATGAAAAACTGTTTTTT
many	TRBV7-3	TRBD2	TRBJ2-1	CASSGLAGGQGEQFF	TGTGCCAGCAGCGGACTAGCGGGGGGGCAGGGTGAGCAGTTCTTC
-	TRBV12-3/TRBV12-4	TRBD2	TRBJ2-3	CASSSGLARTDAEYF	TGTGCCAGCAGTTCTGGACTAGCGAGAACAGATGCGGAATATTTT
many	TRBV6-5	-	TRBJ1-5	CASSTGQHNQPQHF	TGTGCCAGCAGTACCGGACAGCACAATCAGCCCCAGCATTTT
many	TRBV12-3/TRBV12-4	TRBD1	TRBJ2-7	CASSARGQGSEQYF	TGTGCCAGCAGTGCTAGGGGACAGGGTTCCGAGCAGTACTTC
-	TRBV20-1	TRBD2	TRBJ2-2	CSASLAGGPRTGELFF	TGCAGTGCTAGTTTAGCGGGGGGGCCCAGGACCGGGGAGCTGTTTTTT
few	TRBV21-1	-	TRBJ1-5	CASSKGNGSMRGQPQHF	TGTGCCAGCAGCAAAGGTAACGGTTCTATGCGCGGACAGCCCCAGCATTTT
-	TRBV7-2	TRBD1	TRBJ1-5	CASSPGQGPVVQHF	TGTGCCAGCAGCCCGGGACAGGGACCTGTAGTCCAGCATTTT
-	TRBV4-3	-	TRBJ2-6	CASSQDHRYSGTSVLTF	TGCGCCAGCAGCCAAGATCACAGATACTCTGGGACCAGCGTCCTGACTTTC
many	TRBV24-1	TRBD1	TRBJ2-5	CATSDSGPGGETQYF	TGTGCCACCAGTGACTCCGGGCCAGGGGGAGAGACCCAGTACTTC
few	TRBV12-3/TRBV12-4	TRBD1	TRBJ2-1	CASSFLVDRGLVNEQFF	TGTGCCAGCAGTTTCTTAGTCGACAGGGGATTGGTCAATGAGCAGTTCTTC
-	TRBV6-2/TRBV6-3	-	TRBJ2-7	CASAEGQGNEQYF	TGTGCCAGCGCGGAGGGCCAAGGTAACGAGCAGTACTTC
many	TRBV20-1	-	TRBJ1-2	CSAFKMLNYGYTF	TGCAGTGCTTTTAAGATGCTTAACTATGGCTACACCTTC
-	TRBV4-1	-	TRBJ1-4	CAGSQEDGGNEKLFF	TGCGCCGGCAGCCAAGAGGACGGGGGGAATGAAAAACTGTTTTTT
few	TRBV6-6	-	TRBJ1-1	CASSYSGEGYTEAFF	TGTGCCAGCAGTTACTCGGGGGAGGGGTACACTGAAGCTTTCTTT
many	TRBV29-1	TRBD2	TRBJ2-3	CSVGGTSFSLDTQYF	TGCAGCGTTGGTGGGACTAGCTTTAGCCTAGATACGCAGTATTTT
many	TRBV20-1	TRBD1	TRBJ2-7	CSASPDRGSYEQYF	TGCAGTGCTAGCCCGGACAGGGGCTCCTACGAGCAGTACTTC
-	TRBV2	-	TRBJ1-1	CASSEFSGNTEAFF	TGTGCCAGCAGTGAATTCAGCGGGAACACTGAAGCTTTCTTT
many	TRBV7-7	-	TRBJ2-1	CASSPQPTGVYEQFF	TGTGCCAGCAGCCCCCAACCGACAGGAGTTTACGAGCAGTTCTTC
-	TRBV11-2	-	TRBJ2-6	CASLALRGSGANVLTF	TGTGCCAGCTTAGCCCTCCGGGGCTCTGGGGCCAACGTCCTGACTTTC
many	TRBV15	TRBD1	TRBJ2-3	CATSRGDRSTDTQYF	TGTGCCACCAGCAGAGGGGACAGGTCCACAGATACGCAGTATTTT
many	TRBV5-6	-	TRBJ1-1	CASSLGQVVGAMNTEAFF	TGTGCCAGCAGCTTGGGACAGGTCGTCGGGGCCATGAACACTGAAGCTTTCTTT
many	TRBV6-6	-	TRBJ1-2	CASRAEPSNYGYTF	TGTGCCAGCAGGGCGGAACCGTCTAACTATGGCTACACCTTC
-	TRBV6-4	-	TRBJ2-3	CASRDFNTDTQYF	TGTGCCAGCAGAGACTTTAACACAGATACGCAGTATTTT
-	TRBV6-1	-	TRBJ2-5	CASSEGRGLQETQYF	TGTGCCAGCAGTGAAGGGAGGGGGCTTCAAGAGACCCAGTACTTC
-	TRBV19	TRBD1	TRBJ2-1	CASSTRTGGRNEQFF	TGTGCCAGTAGTACTCGGACAGGGGGGCGAAATGAGCAGTTCTTC
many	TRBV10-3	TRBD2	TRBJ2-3	CAINQLAGGHTQYF	TGTGCCATCAACCAACTAGCGGGGGGTCATACGCAGTATTTT